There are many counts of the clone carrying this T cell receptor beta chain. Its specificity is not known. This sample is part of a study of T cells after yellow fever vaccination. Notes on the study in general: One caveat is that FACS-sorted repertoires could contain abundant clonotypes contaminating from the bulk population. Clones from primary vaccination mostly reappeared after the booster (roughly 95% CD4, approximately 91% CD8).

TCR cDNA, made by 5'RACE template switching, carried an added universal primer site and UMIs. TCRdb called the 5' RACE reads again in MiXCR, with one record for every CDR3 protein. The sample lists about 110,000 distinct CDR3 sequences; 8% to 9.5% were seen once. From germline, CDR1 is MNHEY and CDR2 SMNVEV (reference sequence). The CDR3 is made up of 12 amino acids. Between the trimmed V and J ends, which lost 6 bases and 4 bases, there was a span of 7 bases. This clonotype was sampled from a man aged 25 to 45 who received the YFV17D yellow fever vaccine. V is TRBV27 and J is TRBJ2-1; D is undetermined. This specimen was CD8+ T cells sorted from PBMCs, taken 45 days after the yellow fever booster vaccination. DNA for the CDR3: TGTGCCAGCAGGGCTGGATACAATGAGCAGTTCTTC. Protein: CASRAGYNEQFF.